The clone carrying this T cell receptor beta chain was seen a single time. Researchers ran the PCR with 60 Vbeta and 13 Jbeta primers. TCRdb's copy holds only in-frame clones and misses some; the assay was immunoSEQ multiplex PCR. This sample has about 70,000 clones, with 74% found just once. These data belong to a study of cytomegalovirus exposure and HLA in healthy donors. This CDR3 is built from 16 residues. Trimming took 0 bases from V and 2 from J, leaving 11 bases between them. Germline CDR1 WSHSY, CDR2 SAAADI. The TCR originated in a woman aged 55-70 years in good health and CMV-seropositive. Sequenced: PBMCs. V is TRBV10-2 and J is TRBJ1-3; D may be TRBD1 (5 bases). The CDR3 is CASSESRGFPGNTIYF. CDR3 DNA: TGCGCCAGCAGTGAGTCGCGGGGGTTCCCTGGAAACACCATATATTTT.